These T cell receptor beta chains were read from a single sample in a study of blood T cells in healthy people across ages. TCRdb re-called the 5' RACE reads with MiXCR, one entry per CDR3 protein. The sample has 780,000 or so distinct CDR3 sequences; about 61% are singletons. The sequencing sample was made of blood. The source of these receptors is a man aged 40-55 years in good health. The CDR3 runs from the conserved cysteine through the conserved F or W. D genes are given only for firm matches.

j_gene: TRBJ1-6
v_gene: TRBV7-2
d_gene: .
CDR3aa: CASSVEGGNSPLHF

j_gene: TRBJ2-3
v_gene: TRBV7-2
d_gene: .
CDR3aa: CASSLEGGPPDTQYF

j_gene: TRBJ1-4
v_gene: TRBV7-9
d_gene: TRBD1
CDR3aa: CASSPGAGTGDYSEKLFF

j_gene: TRBJ2-3
v_gene: TRBV7-8
d_gene: .
CDR3aa: CASSPLVSTDTQYF

j_gene: TRBJ1-2
v_gene: TRBV10-3
d_gene: TRBD1
CDR3aa: CAIRQGENGYTF

j_gene: TRBJ2-3
v_gene: TRBV12-3/TRBV12-4
d_gene: .
CDR3aa: CASSFSGNTQYF

j_gene: TRBJ1-2
v_gene: TRBV14
d_gene: .
CDR3aa: CASSSQAVNYGYTF

j_gene: TRBJ2-7
v_gene: TRBV7-2
d_gene: .
CDR3aa: CASSMAVSSYEQYF

j_gene: TRBJ2-7
v_gene: TRBV2
d_gene: TRBD2
CDR3aa: CASEASGNEQYF

j_gene: TRBJ1-2
v_gene: TRBV28
d_gene: .
CDR3aa: CASSFDQGGGYTF

j_gene: TRBJ2-1
v_gene: TRBV7-3
d_gene: TRBD2
CDR3aa: CASSLMASGNNEQFF

j_gene: TRBJ2-5
v_gene: TRBV27
d_gene: TRBD2
CDR3aa: CASSSLAGAQETQYF

j_gene: TRBJ2-1
v_gene: TRBV6-6
d_gene: .
CDR3aa: CASSYSAGADNEQFF

j_gene: TRBJ2-5
v_gene: TRBV7-2
d_gene: TRBD2
CDR3aa: CASSLVASGGKTQYF

j_gene: TRBJ1-1
v_gene: TRBV21-1
d_gene: .
CDR3aa: CASSKARPEAFF

j_gene: TRBJ2-3
v_gene: TRBV28
d_gene: .
CDR3aa: CASSLRPRSRTDTQYF

j_gene: TRBJ1-5
v_gene: TRBV15
d_gene: .
CDR3aa: CATSSRGQGRTDNQPQHF

j_gene: TRBJ2-5
v_gene: TRBV5-1
d_gene: .
CDR3aa: CASSGDPQETQYF

j_gene: TRBJ1-2
v_gene: TRBV7-6
d_gene: .
CDR3aa: CASSFSTTPNLYGYTF

j_gene: TRBJ2-1
v_gene: TRBV21-1
d_gene: .
CDR3aa: CASSKKSLAQFF

j_gene: TRBJ2-7
v_gene: TRBV28
d_gene: .
CDR3aa: CASSLPGRVGDEQYF

j_gene: TRBJ2-3
v_gene: TRBV27
d_gene: TRBD2
CDR3aa: CASVVEASGRGTQYF

j_gene: TRBJ2-7
v_gene: TRBV9
d_gene: TRBD2
CDR3aa: CASSIGLAGEQYF

j_gene: TRBJ2-1
v_gene: TRBV5-1
d_gene: TRBD1
CDR3aa: CASRGLGQAYNEQFF

j_gene: TRBJ2-7
v_gene: TRBV3-1
d_gene: .
CDR3aa: CASSHNEGSEQYF

j_gene: TRBJ2-3
v_gene: TRBV27
d_gene: TRBD2
CDR3aa: CASGGVYTQYF

j_gene: TRBJ2-4
v_gene: TRBV5-5
d_gene: .
CDR3aa: CASSPELNIQYF

j_gene: TRBJ1-2
v_gene: TRBV5-1
d_gene: .
CDR3aa: CASSLGGRQDPYGYTF

j_gene: TRBJ2-7
v_gene: TRBV6-6
d_gene: .
CDR3aa: CASTNTGSSYEQYF

j_gene: TRBJ2-1
v_gene: TRBV29-1
d_gene: TRBD2
CDR3aa: CSGDSYAKAGYNEQFF

j_gene: TRBJ1-1
v_gene: TRBV11-3
d_gene: .
CDR3aa: CASSLGPGGTEAFF

j_gene: TRBJ2-3
v_gene: TRBV29-1
d_gene: .
CDR3aa: CSVDNRDGTDTQYF

j_gene: TRBJ2-7
v_gene: TRBV10-3
d_gene: .
CDR3aa: CAISDGPGAHEQYF

j_gene: .
v_gene: TRBV21-1
d_gene: .
CDR3aa: CASTETQYF

j_gene: TRBJ2-5
v_gene: TRBV5-1
d_gene: TRBD2
CDR3aa: CASSYRLAGAAEETQYF

j_gene: TRBJ2-4
v_gene: TRBV11-2
d_gene: .
CDR3aa: CASSFSGAGAKNIQYF

j_gene: TRBJ2-1
v_gene: TRBV3-1
d_gene: TRBD2
CDR3aa: CASSQEPQRGYNEQFF

j_gene: TRBJ2-7
v_gene: TRBV6-2/TRBV6-3
d_gene: .
CDR3aa: CASSYSGGAAYEQYF

j_gene: TRBJ1-3
v_gene: TRBV20-1
d_gene: .
CDR3aa: CSAGDWSSGNTIYF

j_gene: TRBJ2-1
v_gene: TRBV5-1
d_gene: .
CDR3aa: CASSREETQFF

j_gene: TRBJ2-1
v_gene: TRBV4-3
d_gene: TRBD2
CDR3aa: CASSQRSGSSYNEQFF

j_gene: TRBJ2-5
v_gene: TRBV10-3
d_gene: TRBD1
CDR3aa: CAITDREGYETQYF

j_gene: TRBJ2-7
v_gene: TRBV7-2
d_gene: .
CDR3aa: CASSFKGGVFYEQYF

j_gene: TRBJ1-2
v_gene: TRBV9
d_gene: .
CDR3aa: CASSAAGGYTF

j_gene: TRBJ2-7
v_gene: TRBV24-1
d_gene: .
CDR3aa: CATRNIQPPYEQYF

j_gene: .
v_gene: TRBV6-2/TRBV6-3
d_gene: .
CDR3aa: CASSYSAGNWYEQYF